These 2 T cell receptor beta chains were sequenced from one sample in a study of blood T cell repertoires in COVID-19. Method: immunoSEQ multiplex PCR; TCRdb's copy keeps in-frame clones and lacks some. The sample lists 25,000 to 30,000 clones; more than 65% were seen once. Sequencing used peripheral blood. All receptors come from a woman aged 55-69 years with acute or convalescent COVID-19.

This clone was detected a few times. Other nucleotide sequences from this sample produce the same CDR3. The chain has TRBV9 and TRBJ1-1; a weak D match, TRBD1 (6 bases). The CDR3 runs 14 residues. V shed 3 bases and J shed 1 base, with 10 bases lying between them. Germline CDR1 and CDR2: SGDLS and YYNGEE. CDR3 DNA sequence: TGTGCCAGCAGCGCACAGGGTGCGAACACTGAAGCTTTCTTT. This sequence encodes CASSAQGANTEAFF.

This chain joins TRBV7-9 and TRBJ1-1; D is unresolved. This CDR3 has 14 residues. CDR1 SEHNR and CDR2 FQNEAQ come from the germline V gene (reference sequence). Between the trimmed V and J ends, which lost 6 bases and 0 bases, there was a span of 11 bases. CDR3 in amino acids: CASSHGRMNTEAFF. CDR3 coding DNA: TGTGCCAGCAGTCACGGGAGAATGAACACTGAAGCTTTCTTT.